This entry describes one TCR beta chain. This clone has just one count. No antigen is known for it. The sample holds no much larger clone one base away, and base qualities are not on file. The immunoSEQ Assay, a bias-controlled multiplex PCR, was used to amplify TCRbeta CDR3 regions from genomic DNA. Under the source paper's analysis protocol: The number of nucleated cells in each sample was estimated by amplification of reference gene primers within the assay. Sequence reads were collapsed and filtered to measure the absolute abundance of every unique TCRbeta CDR3 rearrangement. For each sample, productive Simpson clonality was calculated by taking the square root of Simpson's diversity index across productive rearrangements. The table was pulled from immuneACCESS by TCRdb, which kept in-frame rearrangements only. Such tables lose some clones; where checked, under half of the loss comes from unresolved V genes, and the rest has no known cause. V and J calls and clone size are as listed in that table; D and trimming were resolved from the DNA. The sample data list around 400,000 clones, and 80% to 90% of these were observed just once. Under 11% of the sample is held by the ten biggest clonotypes.

Unmatched junction bases come to 4, with V trimmed by 6 bases and J by 2 bases. Reading from cysteine to phenylalanine, the CDR3 counts 14 amino acids. CDR3 DNA is the only sequence kept; it has 42 bases, read in frame from the first base. From a lookup of the germline V gene, CDR1 and CDR2 are MDHEN and SYDVKM. These data belong to a study of blood T cell repertoires in COVID-19 (dated by TCRdb to 2020 to 2021). The study in broad terms: Collaborator samples came from the United States, Italy and Spain and covered acute and convalescent phases of COVID-19. HLA class I and class II types, where available, came from metadata supplied by the sample provider rather than from assay-based typing. Subjects who had been exposed to COVID-19, were actively infected with it, or had recovered from it provided the deeply sampled blood TCRbeta repertoires that made up the dataset. The repertoires were released in a freely available public database meant as a resource for research on the immune response to SARS-CoV-2. Nearly every sample came with metadata listing a de-identified subject ID, COVID-19 status, age in years and sex. The material from the prospective study consisted of cDNA or gDNA derived from T cells, B-cell-depleted T cells, or PBMCs. Samples came from the ongoing ImmuneRACE study (first 160 participants) plus 1,254 subjects from 6 global collaborators.

One collaborating source in Seattle enrolled patients while the patients were actively infected and followed the patients over time throughout the course of disease. The collaborating institutions used their own protocols to collect whole blood in K2EDTA tubes. Collaborator samples were shipped for TCRbeta analysis as frozen whole blood, isolated PBMCs, or DNA extracted from either sample type. The research as a whole found: The quantity of clinical and demographic metadata differed by source and by participant and was supplied without curation.

The sequence joins TRBV28 to TRBJ2-7; the central 10 bases match TRBD2. The source material was peripheral blood. This clonotype was obtained from a woman aged 30 to 39 with COVID-19, enrolled during active disease. In nucleotide form, the sequence is TGTGCCAGCAGATTTACTAGCGGGACCTACGAGCAGTACTTC. This translates into CASRFTSGTYEQYF.